The 19 T cell receptor beta chains presented below share a single source sample, sequenced in a study of post-analysis software for immune sequencing data. Study-level findings and limits: Five or six TRBV segments, TRBV5-6, TRBV5-1 and TRBV20-1 among them, were found more frequent in patients than controls.

Their antigens are not known. Libraries were made from TCR beta cDNA, and they carried unique molecular identifiers. Each CDR3 protein is one row after TCRdb ran MiXCR on the PCR reads. The sample has about 540,000 distinct CDR3 sequences, about a third seen once; the top ten hold 4.5% to 7.5%. Sequenced material: blood. The receptors were sampled from a girl aged 2-17 years with multiple sclerosis.

This clonotype was counted a few times. This chain uses TRBV11-2 with TRBJ2-5, with D possibly being TRBD1 (5 bases). The CDR3 covers 13 residues. V was pared by 3 bases and J by 1 base, with 6 bases between. Germline loops: CDR1 SGHAT, CDR2 FQNNGV. The CDR3 DNA reads as TGTGCCAGCAGCTTCAGGGCCCAAGAGACCCAGTACTTC. Translating gives CASSFRAQETQYF. The full variable domain, rest sourced from reference TRBV11-2 and TRBJ2-5, is EAGVAQSPRYKIIEKRQSVAFWCNPISGHATLYWYQQILGQGPKLLIQFQNNGVVDDSQLPKDRFSAERLKGVDSTLKIQPAKLEDSAVYLCASSFRAQETQYFGPGTRLLVL.

There are a few counts of this clonotype. This chain joins TRBV27 and TRBJ2-1; 11 positions agree with TRBD1. Germline values: CDR1 MNHEY, CDR2 SMNVEV (reference sequence). With V trimmed by 2 bases and J by 9 bases, 6 bases remained unmatched. There are 15 residues in the CDR3. This CDR3 is CASSLLGQGAAEQFF. For the CDR3, the DNA is TGTGCCAGCAGTTTACTTGGACAGGGGGCTGCTGAGCAGTTCTTC.

This clonotype appeared a few times. The chain carries TRBV12-3 or TRBV12-4 and TRBJ2-5; 10 bases map to TRBD2. V was clipped by 6 bases and J by 5 bases; unmatched bases: 9. The CDR3 spans 15 residues. In DNA form, the CDR3 reads TGTGCCAGCAGCCCCGACCTAGCGGGGGTCGAGACCCAGTACTTC. This gives the protein CASSPDLAGVETQYF.

The gene calls are TRBV6-1 and TRBJ2-6; D unresolved. The CDR3 has 16 amino acids. Germline V gene lookup returns CDR1 MNHNS and CDR2 SASEGT. Trimming removed 4 bases from V and 0 bases from J, with 10 bases in between. The CDR3 DNA sequence: TGTGCCAGCAGTGGAACACCGACCTCTGGGGCCAACGTCCTGACTTTC. Its translation is CASSGTPTSGANVLTF.

Only a few counts were recorded for this clonotype. J is TRBJ2-5 and V is TRBV10-3; D unresolved. Germline CDR1 ENHRY, CDR2 SYGVKD. The V gene lost 3 bases and the J gene lost 3 bases, with 5 bases spanning the gap. CDR3 length equals 12 residues. The CDR3 region has the DNA TGTGCCATCAGTGATTTAGAAGAGACCCAGTACTTC. This encodes CAISDLEETQYF.

At least ten counts were recorded for this clonotype. The CDR3 reads CASSNRGGYGYTF. The CDR3 DNA reads as TGTGCCAGCAGTAATAGGGGGGGATATGGCTACACCTTC. V is TRBV27 and J is TRBJ1-2; possibly TRBD1 for D (6 bases). Between the trimmed V and J ends, which lost 5 bases and 5 bases, there was a span of 12 bases. The CDR3 is 13 residues long. The germline V gene has CDR1 MNHEY and CDR2 SMNVEV (reference sequence).

This clonotype was recorded many times. Here the CDR3 DNA reads TGCAGCGCCGCCCTGGCTGCCTACAATGAGCAGTTCTTC. This codes for CSAALAAYNEQFF. V is TRBV29-1 and J is TRBJ2-1, with unresolved D. CDR3 length equals 13 residues. Germline V CDR1 and CDR2: SQVTM, ANQGSEA. Trimming took off 7 bases at V and 2 bases at J, with 12 bases between the two ends.

This clonotype appeared a few times. V usage is TRBV13 and J usage is TRBJ1-2; D uncertain. The germline V and J ends were trimmed by 7 bases and 4 bases, with 13 bases remaining between them. This CDR3 comprises 13 residues. Looked up from germline, CDR1 is PRHDT and CDR2 is FYEKMQ (reference sequence). CDR3 nucleotide sequence: TGTGCCAGCATCCCTTATGGATTCTATGGCTACACCTTC. This encodes CASIPYGFYGYTF.

This clonotype turned up a few times. This chain joins TRBV18 and TRBJ2-3; 8 bases line up with TRBD2. Germline loops: CDR1 KGHSH, CDR2 LQKENI. The CDR3 runs 17 residues. V was clipped by 3 bases and J by 6 bases; unmatched bases: 14. CDR3 in DNA: TGTGCCAGCTCACCCATTAGGAGTAGCGGGGTTACGGATACGCAGTATTTT. Amino acid sequence: CASSPIRSSGVTDTQYF.

The rearrangement uses TRBV12-3 or TRBV12-4 and TRBJ1-2; no clear D gene. This CDR3 has 11 residues. Trimming removed 6 bases from V and 8 bases from J, with 10 bases in between. The CDR3 loop is CASRLRRGYTF. The DNA for the CDR3 is TGTGCCAGCAGGTTAAGACGGGGCTACACCTTC.

This clonotype was picked up a small number of times. This chain connects TRBV10-3 to TRBJ2-7; D unclear. CDR1 is ENHRY, CDR2 SYGVKD, per germline. The CDR3 sequence is 12 residues long. V shed 3 bases and J shed 3 bases, with 6 bases lying between them. The CDR3 DNA follows: TGTGCCATCAGTGACGTCGGCTACGAGCAGTACTTC. Amino acids: CAISDVGYEQYF.

This chain joins TRBV29-1 and TRBJ1-2, with D possibly matching TRBD1 (6 bases). The V end was cut by 6 bases, the J end by 2 bases, with 10 bases between. Germline values: CDR1 SQVTM, CDR2 ANQGSEA. This CDR3 is built from 12 residues. In DNA, the CDR3 is TGCAGCGTGACAGGAGAGAACTATGGCTACACCTTC. Its translation is CSVTGENYGYTF.

For the CDR3, the DNA is TGTGCCAGCAGCGAGTCAGAGGACCTTACCTACGAGCAGTACTTC. Its translation: CASSESEDLTYEQYF. The chain links TRBV7-2 to TRBJ2-7; D not resolved. This CDR3 comprises 15 residues. V shed 5 bases and J shed 2 bases, with 16 bases lying between them. The germline V gene has CDR1 SGHTA and CDR2 FQGNSA.

The chain carries TRBV15 and TRBJ2-3; 8 nucleotides line up with TRBD2. Germline assignment: CDR1 LNHNV and CDR2 YYDKDF (reference sequence). The CDR3 length is 18 residues. V was pared by 3 bases and J by 1 base, with 12 bases of the junction left unmatched. The CDR3 nucleotides are TGTGCCACCAGCAGGGGGGGTTGGGGTAGCGGGGGCACAGATACGCAGTATTTT. Protein sequence: CATSRGGWGSGGTDTQYF.

The CDR3 DNA sequence: TGCAGCGCCCCCGTCCCGGGACAGGGCAGTGAGCAGTTCTTC. The encoded protein is CSAPVPGQGSEQFF. V and J are TRBV29-1 and TRBJ2-1; TRBD1 matches at 9 bases. The V segment lost 7 bases and the J segment 9 bases; nucleotides outside the gene matches: 13. Germline V gene data show CDR1 as SQVTM and CDR2 as ANQGSEA. The CDR3 extends over 14 amino acids.

This clonotype was observed a single time. The chain recombines TRBV9 with TRBJ1-2; TRBD1 agrees at 9 bases. The germline V gene encodes CDR1 SGDLS and CDR2 YYNGEE. The CDR3 runs to 15 residues. J was trimmed by 4 bases and V by 3 bases; bases with no gene match: 7. This CDR3 is CASSAQGAPIYGYTF. The CDR3 DNA is TGTGCCAGCAGCGCACAGGGGGCGCCTATCTATGGCTACACCTTC.

The chain carries TRBV18 and TRBJ2-1; 11 nucleotides align to TRBD1. Germline trimming cut 1 base from V and 6 bases from J; bases unmatched to any gene: 2. The CDR3 extends over 15 amino acids. Germline CDR1 KGHSH, CDR2 LQKENI. This chain's CDR3 is CASSPLGTGGNEQFF. For the CDR3, the DNA is TGTGCCAGCTCACCACTTGGGACAGGGGGCAATGAGCAGTTCTTC. The variable domain in full, with the rest retrieved from reference TRBV18 and TRBJ2-1, is NAGVMQNPRHLVRRRGQEARLRCSPMKGHSHVYWYRQLPEEGLKFMVYLQKENIIDESGMPKERFSAEFPKEGPSILRIQQVVRGDSAAYFCASSPLGTGGNEQFFGPGTRLTVL.

This clonotype showed up just once. V and J are TRBV29-1 and TRBJ2-7; D remains unclear. This CDR3 contains 13 residues. In germline, CDR1 is SQVTM, CDR2 ANQGSEA. Between the trimmed V and J ends, which lost 4 bases and 3 bases, there was a span of 13 bases. For the CDR3, the DNA is TGCAGCGTTGTAGGACGGGCCGGCTACGAGCAGTACTTC. Translation: CSVVGRAGYEQYF.

The DNA of the CDR3 is TGTGCCAGCAGCCCTAATTACTACGAGCAGTACTTC. Residues: CASSPNYYEQYF. The rearrangement joins TRBV28 to TRBJ2-7; no definite D call. Germline V gene lookup returns CDR1 MDHEN and CDR2 SYDVKM. Trimming stripped 6 bases from V and 3 bases from J, with 9 bases between. This CDR3 has 12 residues.